These T cell receptor beta chains were read from a single sample in a study of cytomegalovirus exposure and HLA in healthy donors. Produced via immunoSEQ multiplex PCR; TCRdb's table is partial and in-frame only. Among some 93,000 clones listed, about 78% were seen once. Sequencing was carried out using PBMCs. These receptors were collected from a woman aged 40-49 years in good health and CMV-seronegative. The CDR3 runs from the conserved cysteine through the conserved F or W. The D gene is left open where the match is weak. Rows give clone size only sometimes, using once, few, many, or a class for an expanded clone.

CDR3aa: CASRLNSGANVLTF; CDR3nt: TGTGCCAGCCGACTAAACTCTGGGGCCAACGTCCTGACTTTC; j_gene: TRBJ2-6; d_gene: .; abundance: .; v_gene: TRBV2
CDR3aa: CASSSGQGAYRGYTF; CDR3nt: TGTGCCAGCAGCTCTGGACAGGGGGCTTACCGTGGCTACACCTTC; j_gene: TRBJ1-2; d_gene: TRBD1; abundance: .; v_gene: TRBV7-6
CDR3aa: CASTPKAYGYTF; CDR3nt: TGTGCCAGCACCCCGAAAGCGTATGGCTACACCTTC; j_gene: TRBJ1-2; d_gene: .; abundance: .; v_gene: TRBV28
CDR3aa: CASSPGYEQYF; CDR3nt: TGCGCCAGCAGCCCGGGATACGAGCAGTACTTC; j_gene: TRBJ2-7; d_gene: .; abundance: few; v_gene: TRBV5-1
CDR3aa: CASSFSGQEAGYTF; CDR3nt: TGTGCCAGCAGTTTTTCAGGCCAGGAGGCGGGCTACACCTTC; j_gene: TRBJ1-2; d_gene: .; abundance: .; v_gene: TRBV28
CDR3aa: CASSQDGGLAGGGDTQYF; CDR3nt: TGTGCCAGCAGCCAAGACGGGGGCCTAGCGGGAGGAGGGGATACGCAGTATTTT; j_gene: TRBJ2-3; d_gene: TRBD2; abundance: .; v_gene: TRBV4-2
CDR3aa: CASSQNGGRGYTF; CDR3nt: TGTGCCAGCAGCCAGAATGGGGGCCGGGGCTACACCTTC; j_gene: TRBJ1-2; d_gene: .; abundance: few; v_gene: TRBV5-6
CDR3aa: CASSQDELAGRDTQYF; CDR3nt: TGTGCCAGCAGCCAAGATGAACTAGCGGGAAGAGATACGCAGTATTTT; j_gene: TRBJ2-3; d_gene: TRBD2; abundance: few; v_gene: TRBV14
CDR3aa: CASRSGGLAIYNEQFF; CDR3nt: TGTGCCAGCAGGTCGGGGGGACTAGCGATTTACAATGAGCAGTTCTTC; j_gene: TRBJ2-1; d_gene: TRBD2; abundance: .; v_gene: TRBV5-4
CDR3aa: CASSYGSGLAKHNEQFF; CDR3nt: TGCGCCAGCAGTTACGGGTCGGGACTAGCGAAACACAATGAGCAGTTCTTC; j_gene: TRBJ2-1; d_gene: TRBD2; abundance: .; v_gene: TRBV5-1
CDR3aa: CASSPRGGNTEAFF; CDR3nt: TGTGCCAGCAGCCCCAGGGGCGGGAACACTGAAGCTTTCTTT; j_gene: TRBJ1-1; d_gene: .; abundance: .; v_gene: TRBV7-8
CDR3aa: CATSGILNTEAFF; CDR3nt: TGTGCCACCAGCGGCATTTTGAACACTGAAGCTTTCTTT; j_gene: TRBJ1-1; d_gene: .; abundance: .; v_gene: TRBV15
CDR3aa: CAWSAWRGQGSLYGYTF; CDR3nt: TGTGCCTGGAGTGCGTGGAGGGGACAGGGAAGTCTCTATGGCTACACCTTC; j_gene: TRBJ1-2; d_gene: TRBD1; abundance: once; v_gene: TRBV30
CDR3aa: CASSEELYNEQFF; CDR3nt: TGTGCCAGCAGTGAAGAGCTCTACAATGAGCAGTTCTTC; j_gene: TRBJ2-1; d_gene: .; abundance: .; v_gene: TRBV2
CDR3aa: CASSSYQPQHF; CDR3nt: TGTGCCAGCAGCTCGTATCAGCCCCAGCATTTT; j_gene: TRBJ1-5; d_gene: .; abundance: few; v_gene: TRBV28
CDR3aa: CASSLAVAAGGGRGETQYF; CDR3nt: TGCGCCAGCAGCTTGGCAGTCGCAGCGGGAGGCGGTCGAGGTGAGACCCAGTACTTC; j_gene: TRBJ2-5; d_gene: TRBD2; abundance: .; v_gene: TRBV5-1
CDR3aa: CASSLGGRGYTF; CDR3nt: TGTGCCAGCAGCTTGGGGGGTAGGGGCTACACCTTC; j_gene: TRBJ1-2; d_gene: .; abundance: .; v_gene: TRBV13
CDR3aa: CASSGRGGSTDTQYF; CDR3nt: TGCGCCAGCAGTGGACGCGGAGGCAGCACAGATACGCAGTATTTT; j_gene: TRBJ2-3; d_gene: .; abundance: .; v_gene: TRBV10-1
CDR3aa: CASSRQGALYEQYF; CDR3nt: TGTGCCAGTAGTCGACAGGGGGCTTTGTACGAGCAGTACTTC; j_gene: TRBJ2-7; d_gene: TRBD1; abundance: .; v_gene: TRBV19
CDR3aa: CASSSHGGSGRARETQYF; CDR3nt: TGTGCCAGCAGTTCACACGGGGGTAGCGGGAGGGCCAGGGAGACCCAGTACTTC; j_gene: TRBJ2-5; d_gene: TRBD2; abundance: few; v_gene: TRBV25-1
CDR3aa: CASSLGQGRGYTF; CDR3nt: TGTGCCAGCAGCTTAGGACAGGGTCGAGGCTACACCTTC; j_gene: TRBJ1-2; d_gene: TRBD1; abundance: .; v_gene: TRBV11-2
CDR3aa: CASGRGLAGETQYF; CDR3nt: TGTGCTAGTGGTCGGGGACTAGCGGGGGAGACCCAGTACTTC; j_gene: TRBJ2-5; d_gene: TRBD2; abundance: .; v_gene: TRBV12-5
CDR3aa: CASSLLGTGRSDF; CDR3nt: TGTGCCAGCAGCTTGTTGGGGACGGGGAGGTCGGACTTC; j_gene: TRBJ2-7; d_gene: .; abundance: .; v_gene: TRBV5-6
CDR3aa: CASSYPGQRYTF; CDR3nt: TGTGCCAGCAGTTACCCAGGCCAGCGCTACACCTTC; j_gene: TRBJ1-2; d_gene: .; abundance: few; v_gene: TRBV6-5
CDR3aa: CASSPDRQGAYEQYF; CDR3nt: TGTGCCAGCTCACCGGACCGACAGGGGGCCTACGAGCAGTACTTC; j_gene: TRBJ2-7; d_gene: TRBD1; abundance: .; v_gene: TRBV18
CDR3aa: CASHRGYGYTF; CDR3nt: TGTGCCAGCCACAGGGGTTATGGCTACACCTTC; j_gene: TRBJ1-2; d_gene: TRBD1; abundance: .; v_gene: TRBV2
CDR3aa: CASSSGSGTQYF; CDR3nt: TGTGCCAGCAGTTCAGGCAGCGGTACGCAGTATTTT; j_gene: TRBJ2-3; d_gene: .; abundance: .; v_gene: TRBV6-6
CDR3aa: CASALDQGYEQYF; CDR3nt: TGTGCCAGCGCTCTCGACCAGGGATACGAGCAGTACTTC; j_gene: TRBJ2-7; d_gene: .; abundance: .; v_gene: TRBV2
CDR3aa: CSVLTGTAAYEQYF; CDR3nt: TGCAGCGTTCTAACCGGGACAGCAGCCTACGAGCAGTACTTC; j_gene: TRBJ2-7; d_gene: TRBD1; abundance: .; v_gene: TRBV29-1
CDR3aa: CASSFGLGVRNEQFF; CDR3nt: TGTGCCAGCAGTTTTGGTCTAGGAGTTAGGAATGAGCAGTTCTTC; j_gene: TRBJ2-1; d_gene: .; abundance: .; v_gene: TRBV28
CDR3aa: CASSIETSYEQYF; CDR3nt: TGTGCCAGTAGTATCGAGACTTCTTACGAGCAGTACTTC; j_gene: TRBJ2-7; d_gene: .; abundance: .; v_gene: TRBV19
CDR3aa: CASSYRSGSSYNEQFF; CDR3nt: TGTGCCAGCAGCTATCGTAGCGGGAGCTCCTACAATGAGCAGTTCTTC; j_gene: TRBJ2-1; d_gene: TRBD2; abundance: .; v_gene: TRBV5-6
CDR3aa: CASRPGTTNTGELFF; CDR3nt: TGTGCCAGCAGGCCCGGGACTACAAACACCGGGGAGCTGTTTTTT; j_gene: TRBJ2-2; d_gene: TRBD2; abundance: few; v_gene: TRBV2
CDR3aa: CSVSTQGARNEQFF; CDR3nt: TGCAGCGTAAGTACACAGGGGGCACGAAATGAGCAGTTCTTC; j_gene: TRBJ2-1; d_gene: TRBD1; abundance: .; v_gene: TRBV29-1
CDR3aa: CASRGGAVYEQYF; CDR3nt: TGTGCCAGCAGAGGCGGGGCTGTCTACGAGCAGTACTTC; j_gene: TRBJ2-7; d_gene: .; abundance: .; v_gene: TRBV25-1
CDR3aa: CASSVDRGGGEKLFF; CDR3nt: TGTGCCAGCAGCGTAGACAGGGGCGGTGGTGAAAAACTGTTTTTT; j_gene: TRBJ1-4; d_gene: TRBD1; abundance: .; v_gene: TRBV11-2
CDR3aa: CASSFDRVVQPQHF; CDR3nt: TGTGCCAGCAGTTTTGACAGGGTAGTCCAGCCCCAGCATTTT; j_gene: TRBJ1-5; d_gene: TRBD1; abundance: .; v_gene: TRBV28
CDR3aa: CASSLLPGQTNTGELFF; CDR3nt: TGTGCCAGTAGTCTCTTACCGGGACAGACGAACACCGGGGAGCTGTTTTTT; j_gene: TRBJ2-2; d_gene: TRBD1; abundance: few; v_gene: TRBV19
CDR3aa: CARSRIKRSYGYTF; CDR3nt: TGTGCCAGAAGTCGTATTAAGAGGTCCTATGGCTACACCTTC; j_gene: TRBJ1-2; d_gene: .; abundance: .; v_gene: TRBV7-5
CDR3aa: CASSLSRLSSGRNTGELFF; CDR3nt: TGTGCCAGCAGCTTATCCAGGCTGTCTAGCGGGAGGAACACCGGGGAGCTGTTTTTT; j_gene: TRBJ2-2; d_gene: TRBD2; abundance: .; v_gene: TRBV7-9
CDR3aa: CASSENPADTQYF; CDR3nt: TGTGCCAGCAGTGAAAACCCGGCAGATACGCAGTATTTT; j_gene: TRBJ2-3; d_gene: .; abundance: .; v_gene: TRBV6-1
CDR3aa: CAIRSAGSTDTQYF; CDR3nt: TGTGCCATCAGGTCAGCGGGAAGCACAGATACGCAGTATTTT; j_gene: TRBJ2-3; d_gene: TRBD2; abundance: .; v_gene: TRBV10-3
CDR3aa: CASRSQLAGADTQYF; CDR3nt: TGCGCCAGCAGGTCTCAGCTAGCGGGGGCAGATACGCAGTATTTT; j_gene: TRBJ2-3; d_gene: TRBD2; abundance: .; v_gene: TRBV4-1
CDR3aa: CASSATGVSSYNSPLHF; CDR3nt: TGTGCCAGCAGCGCCACAGGGGTGAGCTCCTATAATTCACCCCTCCACTTT; j_gene: TRBJ1-6; d_gene: TRBD1; abundance: .; v_gene: TRBV7-9